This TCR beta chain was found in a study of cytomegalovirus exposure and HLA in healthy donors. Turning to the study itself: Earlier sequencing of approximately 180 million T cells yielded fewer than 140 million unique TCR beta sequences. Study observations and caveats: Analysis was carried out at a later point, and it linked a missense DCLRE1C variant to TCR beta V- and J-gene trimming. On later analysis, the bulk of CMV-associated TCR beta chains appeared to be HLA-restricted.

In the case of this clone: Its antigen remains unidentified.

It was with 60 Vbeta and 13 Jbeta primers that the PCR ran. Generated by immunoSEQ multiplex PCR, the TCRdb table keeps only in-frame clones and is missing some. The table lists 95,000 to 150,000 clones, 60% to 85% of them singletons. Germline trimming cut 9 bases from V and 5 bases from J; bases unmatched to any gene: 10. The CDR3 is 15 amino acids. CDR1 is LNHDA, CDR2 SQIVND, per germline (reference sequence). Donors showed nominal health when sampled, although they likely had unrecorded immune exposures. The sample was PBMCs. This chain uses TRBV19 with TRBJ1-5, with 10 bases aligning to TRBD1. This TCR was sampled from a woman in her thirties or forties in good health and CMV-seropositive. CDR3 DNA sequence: TGTGCCAGCAACTACGGAGGGACAGGGGATCAGCCCCAGCATTTT. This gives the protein CASNYGGTGDQPQHF.